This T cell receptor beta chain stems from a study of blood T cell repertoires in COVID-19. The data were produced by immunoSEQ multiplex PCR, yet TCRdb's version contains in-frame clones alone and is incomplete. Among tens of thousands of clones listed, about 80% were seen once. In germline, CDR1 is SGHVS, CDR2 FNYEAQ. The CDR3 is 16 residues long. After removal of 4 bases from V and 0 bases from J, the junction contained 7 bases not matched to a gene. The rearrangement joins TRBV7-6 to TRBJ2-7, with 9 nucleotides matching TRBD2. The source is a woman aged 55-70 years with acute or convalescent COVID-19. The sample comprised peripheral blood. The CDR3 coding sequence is TGTGCCAGCAGCTCTATCAAGCGGGGGGCCTCCTACGAGCAGTACTTC. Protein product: CASSSIKRGASYEQYF.